The subject of this entry is one TCR beta chain. Its antigen is as yet unknown. This specimen belongs to a study of T cell responses to AZD1222 COVID-19 vaccine. Study findings and constraints: Sampled repertoires all dated from after the peak T cell response. Across the whole spike, CD4 TCRs peaked at regions 160-218 and 743-854. Spike-specific TCR repertoires showed rising breadth and depth after two AZD1222 doses. Baseline seropositivity occurred in only six AZD1222 recipients.

V gave up 3 bases and J gave up 8 bases, with 8 bases separating them. The CDR3 runs 11 residues. CDR1 and CDR2 from the germline V gene are DFQATT and SNEGSKA (reference sequence). Here immunoSEQ multiplex PCR was the method, and the copy in TCRdb shows in-frame clones only, minus some. Among 130,000 to 150,000 clones listed, roughly 80% were seen once. J is TRBJ1-5 and V is TRBV20-1; a weak D match, TRBD1 (5 bases). This receptor was obtained from an adult in good health. The sequences come from peripheral blood, collected on day 0 of MenACWY control vaccination. For the CDR3, the DNA is TGCAGTGCTAGTGGGGGGGAGCCCCAGCATTTT. It is translated as CSASGGEPQHF.